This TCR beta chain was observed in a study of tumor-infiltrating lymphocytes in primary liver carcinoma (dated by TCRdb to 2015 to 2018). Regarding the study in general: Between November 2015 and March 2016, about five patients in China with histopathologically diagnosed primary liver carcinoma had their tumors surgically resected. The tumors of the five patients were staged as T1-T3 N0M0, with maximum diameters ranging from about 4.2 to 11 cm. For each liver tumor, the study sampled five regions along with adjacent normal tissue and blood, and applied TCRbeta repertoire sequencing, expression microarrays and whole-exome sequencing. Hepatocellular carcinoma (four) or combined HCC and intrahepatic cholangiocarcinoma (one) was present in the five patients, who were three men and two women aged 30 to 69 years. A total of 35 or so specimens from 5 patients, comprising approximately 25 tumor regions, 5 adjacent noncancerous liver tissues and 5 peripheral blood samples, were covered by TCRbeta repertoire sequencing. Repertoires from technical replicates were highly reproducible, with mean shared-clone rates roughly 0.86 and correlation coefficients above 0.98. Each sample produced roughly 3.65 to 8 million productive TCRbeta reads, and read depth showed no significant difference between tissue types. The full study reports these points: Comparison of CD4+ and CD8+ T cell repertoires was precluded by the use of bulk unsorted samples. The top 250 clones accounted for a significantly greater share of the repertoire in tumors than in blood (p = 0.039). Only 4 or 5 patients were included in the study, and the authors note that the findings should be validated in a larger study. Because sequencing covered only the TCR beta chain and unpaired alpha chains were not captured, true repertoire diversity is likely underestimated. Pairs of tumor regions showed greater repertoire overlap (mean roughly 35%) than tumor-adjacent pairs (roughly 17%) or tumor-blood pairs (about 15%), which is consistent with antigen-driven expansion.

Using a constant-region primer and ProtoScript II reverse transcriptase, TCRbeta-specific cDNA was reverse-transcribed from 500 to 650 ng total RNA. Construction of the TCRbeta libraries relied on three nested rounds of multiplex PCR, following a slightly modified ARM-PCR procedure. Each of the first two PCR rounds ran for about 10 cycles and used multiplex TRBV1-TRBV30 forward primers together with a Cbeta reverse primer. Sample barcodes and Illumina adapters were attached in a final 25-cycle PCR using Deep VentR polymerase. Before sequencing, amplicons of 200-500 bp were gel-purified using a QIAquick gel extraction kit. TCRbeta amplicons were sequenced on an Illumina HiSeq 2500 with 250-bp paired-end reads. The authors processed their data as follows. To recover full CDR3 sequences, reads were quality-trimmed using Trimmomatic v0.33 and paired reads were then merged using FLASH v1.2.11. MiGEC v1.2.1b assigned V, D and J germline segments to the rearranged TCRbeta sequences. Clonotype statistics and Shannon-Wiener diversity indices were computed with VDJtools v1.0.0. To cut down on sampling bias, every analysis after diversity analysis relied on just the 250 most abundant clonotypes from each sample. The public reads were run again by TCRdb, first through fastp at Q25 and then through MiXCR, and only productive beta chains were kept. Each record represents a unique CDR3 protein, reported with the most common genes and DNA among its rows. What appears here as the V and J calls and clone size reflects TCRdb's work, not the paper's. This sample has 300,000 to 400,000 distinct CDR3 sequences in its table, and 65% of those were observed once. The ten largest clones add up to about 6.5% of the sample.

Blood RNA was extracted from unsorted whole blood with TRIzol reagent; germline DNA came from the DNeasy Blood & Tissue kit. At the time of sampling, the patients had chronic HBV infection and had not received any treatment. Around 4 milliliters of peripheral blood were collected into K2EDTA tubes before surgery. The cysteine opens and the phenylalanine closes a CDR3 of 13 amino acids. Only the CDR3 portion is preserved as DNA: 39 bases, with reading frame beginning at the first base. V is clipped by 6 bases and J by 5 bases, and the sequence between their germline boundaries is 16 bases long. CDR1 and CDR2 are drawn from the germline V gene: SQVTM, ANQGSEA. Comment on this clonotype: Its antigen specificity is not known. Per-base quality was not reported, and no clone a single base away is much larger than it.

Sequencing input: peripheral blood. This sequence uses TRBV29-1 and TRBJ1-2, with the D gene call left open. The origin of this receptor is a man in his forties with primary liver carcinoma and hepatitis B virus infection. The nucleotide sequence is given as TGCAGCGTGACACTCGGGGATGGGTATGGCTACACCTTC. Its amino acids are CSVTLGDGYGYTF.